This T cell receptor beta chain was documented in a study of control samples from healthy donors and cancer patients. The CDR3 runs to 14 residues. After removal of 4 bases from V and 6 bases from J, the junction contained 9 bases not matched to a gene. Germline V gene sequence: CDR1 LGHNA, CDR2 YNFKEQ. Measured with immunoSEQ multiplex PCR; TCRdb has only the in-frame clones, and not every one. Seen here are about 94,000 clones, just over 90% observed once, and the top ten hold about 4%. Sequencing used blood. The V call is TRBV4-2, the J call TRBJ2-7, with 7 bases aligning to TRBD1. This sequence originates from a woman aged 18 to 35 in good health. The CDR3, as DNA: TGTGCCAGCAGCCCAGTAGACAGGGTCGGCGAGCAGTACTTC. Encoded protein: CASSPVDRVGEQYF.